The clone carrying this T cell receptor beta chain was picked up a small number of times. This entry belongs to a study of spatial heterogeneity in lung cancer. The overall study: The follow-up PBMC samples were sequenced whenever they were available. The median time to follow-up was about two years after resection. As counted in raw reads, each unique TCR and UMI combination appeared more than ten times on average.

TCRdb re-derived calls from the 5' RACE reads in MiXCR, one entry per CDR3 protein. The table lists more than 95,000 distinct CDR3 sequences, 9% to 15% of them singletons. Documented time point: blood at routine non-recurrence follow-up after resection. Whole RNA, isolated from tumor, nontumor lung or frozen PBMC, was sequenced without prior sorting. The source was PBMCs, collected at follow-up. This TCR came from a male donor with early-stage non-small cell lung cancer.

In DNA, the CDR3 is TGTGCCAGCAGCGTAGGGCCAGACTCCTACGAGCAGTACTTC. It specifies CASSVGPDSYEQYF. The chain combines TRBV9 with TRBJ2-7; D is undetermined. The CDR3 consists of 14 residues. Germline assignment: CDR1 SGDLS and CDR2 YYNGEE. Trimming pared 0 bases from V and 0 bases from J, leaving 7 bases between.